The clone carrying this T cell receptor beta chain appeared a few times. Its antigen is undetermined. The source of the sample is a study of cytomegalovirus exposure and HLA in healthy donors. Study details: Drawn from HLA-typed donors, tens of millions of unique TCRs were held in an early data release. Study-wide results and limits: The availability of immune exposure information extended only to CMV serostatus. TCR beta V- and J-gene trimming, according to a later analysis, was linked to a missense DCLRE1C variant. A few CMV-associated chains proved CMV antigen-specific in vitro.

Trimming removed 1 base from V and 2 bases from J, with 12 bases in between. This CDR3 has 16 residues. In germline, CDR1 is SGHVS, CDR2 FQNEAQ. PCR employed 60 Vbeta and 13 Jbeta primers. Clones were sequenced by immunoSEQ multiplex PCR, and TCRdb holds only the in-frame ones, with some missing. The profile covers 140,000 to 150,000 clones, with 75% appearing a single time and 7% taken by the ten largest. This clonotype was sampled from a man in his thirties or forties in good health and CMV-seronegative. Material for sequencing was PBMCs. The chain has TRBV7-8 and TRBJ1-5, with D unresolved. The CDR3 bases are TGTGCCAGCAGCTTAGGACGGGGTGTTGGCAATCAGCCCCAGCATTTT. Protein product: CASSLGRGVGNQPQHF. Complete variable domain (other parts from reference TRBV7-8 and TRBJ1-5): GAGVSQSPRYKVAKRGQDVALRCDPISGHVSLFWYQQALGQGPEFLTYFQNEAQLDKSGLPSDRFFAERPEGSVSTLKIQRTQQEDSAVYLCASSLGRGVGNQPQHFGDGTRLSIL.